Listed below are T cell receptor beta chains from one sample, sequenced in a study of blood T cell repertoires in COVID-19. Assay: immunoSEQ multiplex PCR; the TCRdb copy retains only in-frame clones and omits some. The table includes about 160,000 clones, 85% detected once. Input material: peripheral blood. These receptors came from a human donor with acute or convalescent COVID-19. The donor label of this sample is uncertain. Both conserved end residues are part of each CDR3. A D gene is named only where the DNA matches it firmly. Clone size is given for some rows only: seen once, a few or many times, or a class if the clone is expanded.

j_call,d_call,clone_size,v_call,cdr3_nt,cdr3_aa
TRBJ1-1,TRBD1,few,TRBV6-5,TGTGCCAGCAGTACCCGGGACAGCCGTGAAGCTTTCTTT,CASSTRDSREAFF
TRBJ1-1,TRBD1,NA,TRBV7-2,TGTGCCAGCAGCCCGGACAGGGGGAGCACTGAAGCTTTCTTT,CASSPDRGSTEAFF
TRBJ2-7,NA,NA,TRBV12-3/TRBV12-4,TGTGCCAGCAGTCTTGGACACTCCTACGAGCAGTACTTC,CASSLGHSYEQYF
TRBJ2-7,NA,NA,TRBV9,TGTGCCAGCAGCGTAGGGACACCGCATAACTACGAGCAGTACTTC,CASSVGTPHNYEQYF
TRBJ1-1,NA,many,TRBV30,TGTGCCTGGAGTGTACAACAGAACACTGAAGCTTTCTTT,CAWSVQQNTEAFF
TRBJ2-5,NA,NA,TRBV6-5,TGTGCCAGCCTTCCGGGACTTACTCAAGAGACCCAGTACTTC,CASLPGLTQETQYF
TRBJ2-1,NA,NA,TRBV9,TGTGCCAGCAGCGTTCGCCCCGCCAGGGGAGTGGATGAGCAGTTCTTC,CASSVRPARGVDEQFF
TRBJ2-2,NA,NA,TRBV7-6,TGTGCCAGCAGCTTAGATCACGGACACCAAAACACCGGGGAGCTGTTTTTT,CASSLDHGHQNTGELFF
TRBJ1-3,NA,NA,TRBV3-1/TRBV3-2,TGTGCCAGCAGCCAGGTTGACAGGTACTCTGGAAACACCATATATTTT,CASSQVDRYSGNTIYF
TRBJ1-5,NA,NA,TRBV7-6,TGTGCCAGCAGCTTAGTGGCAGATAGCAATCAGCTCCAGCATTTT,CASSLVADSNQLQHF
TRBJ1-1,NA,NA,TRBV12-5,TGTGCTAGTGGTGGGGGAGGGGGTATGAACACTGAAGCTTTCTTT,CASGGGGGMNTEAFF
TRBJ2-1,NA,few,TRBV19,TGTGCCAGTAATAATGACAGAAGCTCCTACAATGAGCAGTTCTTC,CASNNDRSSYNEQFF
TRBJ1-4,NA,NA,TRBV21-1,TGTGCCAGCAGCAATCTCCCGCCGGGACAGGGGGGAAAACTGTTTTTT,CASSNLPPGQGGKLFF
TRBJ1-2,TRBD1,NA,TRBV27,TGTGCCAGCAGTCCGGGACAGGACTATGGCTACACCTTC,CASSPGQDYGYTF
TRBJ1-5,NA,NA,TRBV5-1,TGCGCCAGCAGCTTGGGGGGACACAATCAGCCCCAGCATTTT,CASSLGGHNQPQHF